Sequencing of this T cell receptor (beta chain) was carried out in a study of shared clonotypes between healthy human individuals. Study in general: Each donor's CD4 naive and CD4 memory cells filled three plates apiece, CD8 naive two, and CD8 memory one. Regarding the study as a whole: Specimens sampled were limited to blood, with tissue repertoires likely differing.

The V gene's germline CDR1 is SGHTA and CDR2 FQGTGA. The CDR3 length is 14 residues. The J segment lost 6 bases and the V segment lost 5 bases, leaving 10 bases of the junction unmatched. The authors' processing: ImmunoSEQ output lacked quality scores and full-length reads, limiting matched filtering. Assay used: immunoSEQ multiplex PCR; TCRdb lists only in-frame clones, some missing. The V and J calls and clone size were taken over from that table, and D and trimming were inferred from the DNA. The sample consists of over a million clones, roughly 96% of them appearing once. Concerning this clone itself: Its target is not known.

The V gene is TRBV7-3, the J gene TRBJ2-7; TRBD1 matches 7 bases. The TCR comes from a man aged 30 to 39 in good health. Sequences were obtained from naive CD4+ T cells sorted from blood. The subset was: CD45RA+ positively selected. The DNA of the CDR3 is TGTGCCAGCAGCCAGACAGGGTTCGGGTCCGAGCAGTACTTC. Encoded protein: CASSQTGFGSEQYF.